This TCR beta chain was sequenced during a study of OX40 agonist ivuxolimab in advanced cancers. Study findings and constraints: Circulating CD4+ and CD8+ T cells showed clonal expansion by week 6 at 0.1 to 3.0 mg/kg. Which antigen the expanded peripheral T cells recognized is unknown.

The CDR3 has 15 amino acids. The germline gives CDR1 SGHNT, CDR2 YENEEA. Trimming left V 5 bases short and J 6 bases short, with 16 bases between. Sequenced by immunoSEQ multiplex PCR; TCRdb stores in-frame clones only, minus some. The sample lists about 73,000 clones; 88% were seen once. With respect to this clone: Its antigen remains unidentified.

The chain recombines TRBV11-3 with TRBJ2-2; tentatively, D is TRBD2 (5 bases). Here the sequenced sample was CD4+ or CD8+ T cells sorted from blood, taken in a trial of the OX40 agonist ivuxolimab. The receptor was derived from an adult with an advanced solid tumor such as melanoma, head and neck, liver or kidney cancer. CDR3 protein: CASSRGSRVPGELFF. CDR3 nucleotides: TGTGCCAGCAGCCGAGGGTCTAGGGTGCCCGGGGAGCTGTTTTTT.